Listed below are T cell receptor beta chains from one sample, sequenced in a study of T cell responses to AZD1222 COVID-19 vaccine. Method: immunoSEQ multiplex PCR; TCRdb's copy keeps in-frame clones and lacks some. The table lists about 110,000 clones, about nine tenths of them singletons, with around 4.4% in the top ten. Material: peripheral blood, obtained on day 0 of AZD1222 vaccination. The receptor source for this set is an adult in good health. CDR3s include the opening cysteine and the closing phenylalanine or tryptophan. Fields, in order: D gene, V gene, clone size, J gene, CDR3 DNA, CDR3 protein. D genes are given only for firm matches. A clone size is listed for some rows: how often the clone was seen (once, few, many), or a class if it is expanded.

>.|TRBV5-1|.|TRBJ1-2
TGCGCCAGCAGCTTGGTTTTGGGGTCGAGGGGCTACACCTTC
CASSLVLGSRGYTF
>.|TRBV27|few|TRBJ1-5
TGTGCCAGCAGTTTATCGATGGGGGGTAGCCAGCCCCAGCATTTT
CASSLSMGGSQPQHF
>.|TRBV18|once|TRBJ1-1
TGTGCCAGCTCACCATTCGTAAAGGGTGGTTCGAACACTGAAGCTTTCTTT
CASSPFVKGGSNTEAFF
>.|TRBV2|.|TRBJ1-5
TGTGCCAGCAGTGACCGGGGGGATCAGCCCCAGCATTTT
CASSDRGDQPQHF
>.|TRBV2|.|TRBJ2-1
TGTGCCAGCAGTGGGGGCCGAAGCTCCTACAATGAGCAGTTCTTC
CASSGGRSSYNEQFF
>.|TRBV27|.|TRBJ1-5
TGTGCCAGCAGCAGGGACGTTAGCAATCAGCCCCAGCATTTT
CASSRDVSNQPQHF
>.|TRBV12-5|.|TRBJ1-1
TGTGCTAGTGGTTCGGGACCCGTGGGCGCTGAAGCTTTCTTT
CASGSGPVGAEAFF
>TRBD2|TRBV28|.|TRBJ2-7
TGTGCCAGCACCATTAGAGCGGGAGACCCCTCCTACGAGCAGTACTTC
CASTIRAGDPSYEQYF
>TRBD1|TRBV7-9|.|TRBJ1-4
TGTGCCAGCAGGGGGGACAGGGTTAATGAAAAACTGTTTTTT
CASRGDRVNEKLFF
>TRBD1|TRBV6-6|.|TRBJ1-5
TGTGCCAGCAGTTACACCACCGGGACAGAGATAAGACCCCAGCATTTT
CASSYTTGTEIRPQHF
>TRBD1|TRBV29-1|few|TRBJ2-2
TGCAGCGCCCGACCCGGGACAGGGGCCGGGGAGCTGTTTTTT
CSARPGTGAGELFF
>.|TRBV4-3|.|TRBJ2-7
TGCGCCAGCAGCCACGGCGTGAGGGGCGAGCAGTACTTC
CASSHGVRGEQYF
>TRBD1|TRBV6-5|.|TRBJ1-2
TGTGCCAGCAGTTACTTAACCTCCGGGACAGCTTATGGCTACACCTTC
CASSYLTSGTAYGYTF
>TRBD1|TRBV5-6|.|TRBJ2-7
TGTGCCAGCGGGGACAGGGACGAGCAGTACTTC
CASGDRDEQYF
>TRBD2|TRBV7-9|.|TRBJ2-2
TGTGCCAGCAGCCATGGGACTAGCGGAAGCGCGAACACCGGGGAGCTGTTTTTT
CASSHGTSGSANTGELFF
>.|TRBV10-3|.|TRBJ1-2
TGTGCCATCAGTGGACAGGTTCACTATGGCTACACCTTC
CAISGQVHYGYTF
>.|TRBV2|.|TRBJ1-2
TGTGCCAGCAGTGAAACCAGGGGTAACTATGGCTACACCTTC
CASSETRGNYGYTF
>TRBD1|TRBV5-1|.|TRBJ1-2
TGCGCCAGCAGCTTGGCCGGGACAGGGGGCGGGTACACCTTC
CASSLAGTGGGYTF
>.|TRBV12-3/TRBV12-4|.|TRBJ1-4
TGTGCCAGCAGTTTAGTTGGTGAAAAACTGTTTTTT
CASSLVGEKLFF
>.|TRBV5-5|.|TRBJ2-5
TGTGCCAGCAGTGCGGATGGGTGGCCAGGGTTTAAAGAGACCCAGTACTTC
CASSADGWPGFKETQYF
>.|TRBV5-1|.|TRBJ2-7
TGCGCCAGCAGCTTGCGGGATCCCTACGAGCAGTACTTC
CASSLRDPYEQYF
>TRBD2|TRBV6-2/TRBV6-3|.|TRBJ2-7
TGTGCCAGCAGTTACTCTGCGGGAGGCTTAGAGGAGCAGTACTTC
CASSYSAGGLEEQYF
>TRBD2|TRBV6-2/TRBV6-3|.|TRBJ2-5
TGTGCCAGCAGTTACGGGAGGACTAGCGGGAGGCAAGAGACCCAGTACTTC
CASSYGRTSGRQETQYF
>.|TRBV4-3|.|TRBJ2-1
TGCGCCAGCAGCCAAGATTCGGCTCCTAGCAATGAGCAGTTCTTC
CASSQDSAPSNEQFF
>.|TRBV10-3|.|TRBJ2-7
TGTGCCATCAGTGAGGGCAACGAGGGAATTCGACCCTACGAGCAGTACTTC
CAISEGNEGIRPYEQYF
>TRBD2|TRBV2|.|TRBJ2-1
TGTGCCATCAGACTAGCGGGAGGGACTAGCTCCTACAATGAGCAGTTCTTC
CAIRLAGGTSSYNEQFF
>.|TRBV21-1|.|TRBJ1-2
TGTGCCAGACGCCGGTCTGGGGTTCAGGCGTTTGTCGACCGAACAATAGCTAACTATGGCTACACCTTC
CARRRSGVQAFVDRTIANYGYTF
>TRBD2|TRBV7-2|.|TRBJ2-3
TGTGCCAGCAGGGCGACTAGCAGCCAGCAGTCAGATACGCAGTATTTT
CASRATSSQQSDTQYF
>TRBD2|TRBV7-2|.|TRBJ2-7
TGTGCCAGCAGCTTAGCTTCGGCGGGAGGTGGGCACGGGTACGAGCAGTACTTC
CASSLASAGGGHGYEQYF
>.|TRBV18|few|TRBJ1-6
TGTGCCAGCTCACCGGCAGATGATTCACCCCTCCACTTT
CASSPADDSPLHF
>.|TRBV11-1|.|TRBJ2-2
TGTGCCAGCAGCTTAGGGCCGAACACCGGGGAGCTGTTTTTT
CASSLGPNTGELFF
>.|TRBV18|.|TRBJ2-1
TGTGCCAGCTCACAAAGCGGAAGCTCCTACAATGAGCAGTTCTTC
CASSQSGSSYNEQFF
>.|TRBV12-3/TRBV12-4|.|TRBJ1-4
TGTGCCAGCAGTTTGGGGGAAGCGGAAAAACTGTTTTTT
CASSLGEAEKLFF
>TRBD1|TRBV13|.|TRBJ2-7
TGTGCCAGCAGCTCCAAGACAGGGCAATATCACGACGAGCAGTACTTC
CASSSKTGQYHDEQYF
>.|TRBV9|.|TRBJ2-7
TGTGCCAGCAGCGTAGGGGACACCAACTACGAGCAGTACTTC
CASSVGDTNYEQYF
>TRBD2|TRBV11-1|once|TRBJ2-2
TGTGCCAGCAGCTTAACGGGAGCGGGAGGGGAGCTGTTTTTT
CASSLTGAGGELFF
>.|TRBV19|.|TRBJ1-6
TGTGCCAGTAGTACCCTCCGCAAGGTCTCGGGGAATTCACCCCTCCACTTT
CASSTLRKVSGNSPLHF
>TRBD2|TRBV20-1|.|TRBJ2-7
TGCAGTGCCAGTAAGCGGCGCGGGAGGGCCCAGCCCTACGAGCAGTACTTC
CSASKRRGRAQPYEQYF
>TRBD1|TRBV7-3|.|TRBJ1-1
TGTGCCAGCAGCTTAACCCCACAGGGGCGCAGGAACACTGAAGCTTTCTTT
CASSLTPQGRRNTEAFF
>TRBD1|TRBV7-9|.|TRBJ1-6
TGTGCCAGCAGCCTCACCTCGGGACAGGGGAATTCACCCCTCCACTTT
CASSLTSGQGNSPLHF
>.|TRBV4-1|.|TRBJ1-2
TGCGCCAGCAGCCAAAGGGAAAGGGGAAACTATGGCTACACCTTC
CASSQRERGNYGYTF
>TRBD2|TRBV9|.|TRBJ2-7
TGTGCCAGCAGCGTCGGGACTAGGTCAGGGCAGTACTTC
CASSVGTRSGQYF
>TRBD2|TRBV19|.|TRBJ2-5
TGTGCCAGTAGCTCCTTTCGCCGGGAGGGAGAGACCCAGTACTTC
CASSSFRREGETQYF
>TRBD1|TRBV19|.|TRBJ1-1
TGTGCCAGTAGTATGGGGACAGGGACTGAAGCTTTCTTT
CASSMGTGTEAFF
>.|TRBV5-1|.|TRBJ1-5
TGCGCCAGCAGGATTCAGCCCCAGCATTTT
CASRIQPQHF
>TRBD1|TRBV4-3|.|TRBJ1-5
TGCGCCAGCAGCCAAGATGGGACAGGGCTTCAGCCCCAGCATTTT
CASSQDGTGLQPQHF